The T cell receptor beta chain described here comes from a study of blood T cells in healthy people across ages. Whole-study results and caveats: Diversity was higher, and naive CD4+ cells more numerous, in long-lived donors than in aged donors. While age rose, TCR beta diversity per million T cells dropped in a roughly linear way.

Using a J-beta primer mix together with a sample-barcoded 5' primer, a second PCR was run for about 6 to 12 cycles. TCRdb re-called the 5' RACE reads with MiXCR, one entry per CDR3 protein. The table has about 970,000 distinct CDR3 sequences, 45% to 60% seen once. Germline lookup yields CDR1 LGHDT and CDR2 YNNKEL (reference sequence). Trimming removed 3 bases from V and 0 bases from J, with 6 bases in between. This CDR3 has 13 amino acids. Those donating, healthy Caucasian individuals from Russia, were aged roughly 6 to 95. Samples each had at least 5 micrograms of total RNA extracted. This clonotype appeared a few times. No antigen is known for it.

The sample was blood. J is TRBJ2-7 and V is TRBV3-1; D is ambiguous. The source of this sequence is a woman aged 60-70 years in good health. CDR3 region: CASSHSTSYEQYF. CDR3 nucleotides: TGTGCCAGCAGCCATAGTACCTCCTACGAGCAGTACTTC.